These 26 T cell receptor beta chains came from one sample sequenced in a study of blood T cell repertoires in COVID-19. The method was immunoSEQ multiplex PCR; TCRdb's version includes in-frame clones alone and lacks a portion of them. The sample has fewer than 200,000 clones; roughly 80% are singletons. Sequencing was performed on PBMCs or T cells enriched from blood (not recorded which). These TCRs come from a woman in her fifties or sixties who had recovered from COVID-19.

This clone was seen a handful of times. The rearrangement links TRBV11-2 to TRBJ2-2; D possibly corresponds to TRBD2 (5 bases). The germline V gene encodes CDR1 SGHAT and CDR2 FQNNGV. This CDR3 spans 14 amino acids. V lost 3 bases, J lost 6 bases, and 11 bases lay in between. The DNA of the CDR3 is TGTGCCAGCAGCTTGCGGGTTTCTTCCGGGGAGCTGTTTTTT. This gives the protein CASSLRVSSGELFF.

The V call is TRBV5-6, the J call TRBJ2-7, with a weak D call TRBD2 (5 bases). Trimming left V 3 bases short and J 4 bases short, with 17 bases between. CDR1 SGHDT and CDR2 YYEEEE come from the germline V gene. This CDR3 comprises 15 residues. The CDR3 is CASSSGFPGNYEQYF. In DNA form, the CDR3 reads TGTGCCAGCAGCTCGGGTTTCCCGGGGAATTACGAGCAGTACTTC.

This chain joins TRBV7-8 and TRBJ1-2; 7 bases agree with TRBD1. Germline CDR1 SGHVS, CDR2 FQNEAQ. This CDR3 is built from 14 residues. V was pared by 4 bases and J by 6 bases, with 8 bases of the junction left unmatched. The CDR3 sequence is CASSWGTDTDGYTF. CDR3 sequence (DNA): TGTGCCAGCAGCTGGGGGACAGATACAGATGGCTACACCTTC.

The chain couples TRBV2 to TRBJ1-5, with 8 bases aligning to TRBD1. This CDR3 region has 16 residues. CDR1 SNHLY and CDR2 FYNNEI come from the germline V gene. After removal of 6 bases from V and 1 base from J, the junction contained 8 bases not matched to a gene. This CDR3 is CASSRDRQGSNQPQHF. The CDR3 nucleotides read TGTGCCAGCAGCCGCGACCGACAGGGGAGCAATCAGCCCCAGCATTTT.

J is TRBJ2-3 and V is TRBV27, with D perhaps matching TRBD1 (6 bases). Trimming cost V 7 bases and J 4 bases, with 15 bases left between them. This CDR3 is 14 amino acids long. Germline values: CDR1 MNHEY, CDR2 SMNVEV (reference sequence). The CDR3 reads CASTLRPGADTQYF. The DNA of the CDR3 is TGTGCCAGCACCCTAAGGCCAGGGGCAGATACGCAGTATTTT.

This clone was found once. The chain is built from TRBV9 and TRBJ1-1, with TRBD1 matching over 8 bases. CDR3 length: 18 residues. Germline V gene data show CDR1 as SGDLS and CDR2 as YYNGEE. V shed 0 bases, J shed 3 bases, and the junction held 13 bases outside the gene matches. CDR3 in DNA: TGTGCCAGCAGCGTAGGTGACAGGGGTTTGCTAAGGGACACTGAAGCTTTCTTT. This encodes CASSVGDRGLLRDTEAFF.

The rearrangement joins TRBV7-2 to TRBJ2-3; 16 bases line up with TRBD2. CDR1 is SGHTA, CDR2 FQGNSA, per germline. The CDR3 runs to 15 residues. After removal of 4 bases from V and 6 bases from J, the junction contained 1 base not matched to a gene. The DNA of the CDR3 is TGTGCCAGCAGCTGGGGACTAGCGGGGGGGGATACGCAGTATTTT. This gives the protein CASSWGLAGGDTQYF.

The chain couples TRBV12-3 or TRBV12-4 to TRBJ1-1; D gene ambiguous. Trimming removed 5 bases from V and 1 base from J, with 8 bases in between. The CDR3 is made up of 13 amino acids. The CDR3 spells CASSTRENTEAFF. CDR3 DNA sequence: TGTGCCAGCAGTACGAGGGAGAACACTGAAGCTTTCTTT.

The V call is TRBV5-1, the J call TRBJ1-5; 7 bases are shared with TRBD1. Unmatched junction bases numbered 10, after V lost 7 bases and J lost 9 bases. Germline-derived CDR1 and CDR2 are SGHRS and YFSETQ. The CDR3 consists of 13 residues. CDR3 amino acids: CASSPRQGRPQHF. CDR3 coding DNA: TGCGCCAGCTCCCCCCGACAGGGCAGGCCCCAGCATTTT.

The chain couples TRBV6-5 to TRBJ2-3; 9 bases align to TRBD1. J was trimmed by 6 bases and V by 0 bases; bases with no gene match: 4. This CDR3 spans 15 amino acids. CDR1 is MNHEY, CDR2 SVGAGI, per germline. The CDR3 sequence: CASSYSTGGQDTQYF. The CDR3 nucleotides are TGTGCCAGCAGTTACTCCACAGGGGGCCAGGATACGCAGTATTTT.

The chain carries TRBV5-1 and TRBJ2-5; 8 bases map to TRBD2. The germline gives CDR1 SGHRS, CDR2 YFSETQ. Unmatched junction bases numbered 4, after V lost 0 bases and J lost 0 bases. The CDR3 is 16 amino acids. In DNA, the CDR3 is TGCGCCAGCAGCTTGGGGGCTAGCGGGTACCAAGAGACCCAGTACTTC. Its protein product is CASSLGASGYQETQYF. Based on the CDR3 plus reference TRBV5-1 and TRBJ2-5, the full variable domain is KAGVTQTPRYLIKTRGQQVTLSCSPISGHRSVSWYQQTPGQGLQFLFEYFSETQRNKGNFPGRFSGRQFSNSRSEMNVSTLELGDSALYLCASSLGASGYQETQYFGPGTRLLVL.

The J gene is TRBJ1-6, the V gene TRBV9; 7 nucleotides match TRBD1. The CDR3 has 16 amino acids. The ends lost 4 bases at V and 2 bases at J; junction bases unmatched: 6. CDR1 SGDLS and CDR2 YYNGEE come from the germline V gene. CDR3 residues: CASSSGTVAYNSPLHF. For the CDR3, the DNA is TGTGCCAGCAGCTCCGGGACAGTGGCCTATAATTCACCCCTCCACTTT.

CDR3 loop: CASSFGGLGDTQYF. The CDR3 nucleotides are TGTGCCAGCAGCTTCGGAGGCTTGGGAGATACGCAGTATTTT. J is TRBJ2-3 and V is TRBV11-3, with D maybe TRBD2 (5 bases). This CDR3 spans 14 amino acids. Trimming cost V 3 bases and J 5 bases, with 12 bases left between them. The germline V gene has CDR1 SGHNT and CDR2 YENEEA.

The chain combines TRBV28 with TRBJ2-7; tentative D call: TRBD2 (6 bases). This CDR3 spans 13 amino acids. V lost 10 bases and J 1 base, leaving 14 bases between the germline ends. Germline CDR1 MDHEN, CDR2 SYDVKM. The CDR3 loop reads CATHGGASYEQYF. CDR3 DNA sequence: TGTGCCACCCACGGAGGGGCATCCTACGAGCAGTACTTC.

V gene TRBV4-1 combines with J gene TRBJ1-1; possible D gene TRBD1, 6 bases. Trimming took off 4 bases at V and 5 bases at J, with 14 bases between the two ends. The CDR3 consists of 14 residues. Germline-derived CDR1 and CDR2 are MGHRA and YSYEKL. The CDR3 DNA follows: TGCGCCAGCAGCCGCATCGAGGGGGGGACTGAAGCTTTCTTT. Translation: CASSRIEGGTEAFF.

The J gene is TRBJ2-5, the V gene TRBV24-1, with 7 bases that match TRBD1. J lost 3 bases, V lost 7 bases, and 1 base had no gene match. The germline CDR1 and CDR2 sequences are KGHDR and SFDVKD. The CDR3 spans 12 residues. The CDR3 nucleotides are TGTGCCACCAGCGGACAGGAAGAGACCCAGTACTTC. The encoded protein is CATSGQEETQYF.

The V gene is TRBV6-5, the J gene TRBJ2-2; 12 positions match TRBD1. The ends lost 6 bases at V and 7 bases at J; junction bases unmatched: 6. From germline, CDR1 is MNHEY and CDR2 SVGAGI. The CDR3 contains 15 residues. The CDR3 region is CASSLGQGAYGELFF. Written as DNA, the CDR3 is TGTGCCAGCAGCCTGGGACAGGGGGCTTACGGGGAGCTGTTTTTT.

V is TRBV6-5 and J is TRBJ1-4, with D uncertain. The CDR3 loop spans 13 amino acids. V lost 6 bases and J lost 8, with 13 bases in between. Germline CDR1 and CDR2: MNHEY and SVGAGI. The CDR3 reads CASRNPPGEKLFF. The CDR3 coding sequence is TGTGCCAGCAGAAACCCGCCTGGCGAAAAACTGTTTTTT.

The rearrangement uses TRBV19 and TRBJ2-7, with D unclear. The CDR3 has 14 residues. Trimming shortened V by 5 bases and J by 0 bases, and 11 bases separated the two germline ends. The germline V gene encodes CDR1 LNHDA and CDR2 SQIVND (reference sequence). CDR3 residues: CASSALANSYEQYF. CDR3 coding DNA: TGTGCCAGTAGTGCCCTGGCCAACTCCTACGAGCAGTACTTC.

The genes are TRBV19 and TRBJ2-2; D unresolved. This CDR3 spans 15 amino acids. The germline V gene has CDR1 LNHDA and CDR2 SQIVND (reference sequence). V was trimmed by 3 bases and J by 5 bases, leaving 13 bases between them. The CDR3 coding sequence is TGTGCCAGTAGTATGGTGGGCCTTGGGACCGGGGAGCTGTTTTTT. Amino acids: CASSMVGLGTGELFF.

The V and J genes are TRBV7-2 and TRBJ1-4, with D possibly TRBD1 on 6 matching bases. The CDR3 runs to 15 residues. Trimming cost V 5 bases and J 8 bases, with 18 bases left between them. Germline lookup yields CDR1 SGHTA and CDR2 FQGNSA. The CDR3 region has the DNA TGTGCCAGCAGCCCACCGGGGGGGCGGCGGGAAAAACTGTTTTTT. This sequence encodes CASSPPGGRREKLFF.

This clone was picked up one time. This chain uses TRBV5-1 with TRBJ2-2; TRBD1 agrees at 10 bases. The trim removed 4 bases at V and 5 bases at J, leaving 8 bases unmatched. Germline CDR1 SGHRS, CDR2 YFSETQ. The CDR3 totals 16 residues. This CDR3 reads CASSPGGTGVTGELFF. For the CDR3, the DNA is TGCGCCAGCAGCCCAGGCGGGACAGGGGTAACCGGGGAGCTGTTTTTT.

The J gene is TRBJ2-1, the V gene TRBV18, with D possibly being TRBD2 (6 bases). Deletions cut 2 bases from V and 5 bases from J, with 7 bases between. Germline V gene lookup returns CDR1 KGHSH and CDR2 LQKENI. This CDR3 is built from 13 residues. The CDR3 sequence is CASSPTSHNEQFF. The CDR3 region has the DNA TGTGCCAGCTCACCAACTAGCCACAATGAGCAGTTCTTC.

The chain is built from TRBV27 and TRBJ2-7; 7 nucleotides match TRBD1. The CDR3 consists of 14 residues. The V segment lost 3 bases and the J segment 4 bases; nucleotides outside the gene matches: 6. Per the germline V gene, CDR1 is MNHEY and CDR2 is SMNVEV (reference sequence). The CDR3 protein is CASSLRGLGYEQYF. The CDR3 DNA follows: TGTGCCAGCAGTTTGAGGGGGCTTGGTTACGAGCAGTACTTC.

The chain links TRBV27 to TRBJ2-7; 12 bases match TRBD1. This CDR3 is 14 amino acids long. The germline CDR1 and CDR2 sequences are MNHEY and SMNVEV (reference sequence). Trimming at V came to 6 bases and at J to 5 bases, leaving 5 bases not matched to a gene. The CDR3 sequence is CASRPGTGGHEQYF. DNA for the CDR3: TGTGCCAGCAGACCCGGGACAGGGGGCCACGAGCAGTACTTC.

This rearrangement joins TRBV10-2 to TRBJ1-5, with D perhaps matching TRBD1 (6 bases). Per germline, CDR1 WSHSY and CDR2 SAAADI. V lost 0 bases to trimming and J lost 5 bases, with 14 bases between them. CDR3 length: 16 residues. CDR3 sequence: CASSESTWGLDQPQHF. The CDR3 DNA reads TGCGCCAGCAGTGAGTCGACTTGGGGGCTGGATCAGCCCCAGCATTTT.